This T cell receptor beta chain was sequenced in a study of cytomegalovirus exposure and HLA in healthy donors. Study-level findings and limits: A few CMV-associated chains were confirmed in vitro to be specific for CMV antigens. The authors considered a cluster of highly shared sequence variants likely to be a sequencing artifact.

Use of 60 Vbeta and 13 Jbeta primers characterized the PCR. Profiled with immunoSEQ multiplex PCR; TCRdb holds only in-frame clones, not every one. The sample has 130,000 or so clones, around 75% seen once. Germline V gene lookup returns CDR1 SGHTA and CDR2 FQGNSA. V trimming: 5 bases; J trimming: 4 bases; junction bases outside the gene matches: 6. This CDR3 is 15 amino acids long. With respect to this clone: The antigen is not known.

Sampled while nominally healthy, donors likely had unrecorded immune exposures. The clonotype was recovered from a man aged 40-55 years in good health and CMV-seronegative. The rearrangement links TRBV7-2 to TRBJ1-5, with 9 positions matching TRBD1. Sequenced material: PBMCs. The CDR3 DNA follows: TGTGCCAGCAGCCCAACCGGGACAGGGAATCAGCCCCAGCATTTT. Translation gives CASSPTGTGNQPQHF. The variable domain in full, completed from reference TRBV7-2 and TRBJ1-5, reads GAGVSQSPSNKVTEKGKDVELRCDPISGHTALYWYRQSLGQGLEFLIYFQGNSAPDKSGLPSDRFSAERTGGSVSTLTIQRTQQEDSAVYLCASSPTGTGNQPQHFGDGTRLSIL.